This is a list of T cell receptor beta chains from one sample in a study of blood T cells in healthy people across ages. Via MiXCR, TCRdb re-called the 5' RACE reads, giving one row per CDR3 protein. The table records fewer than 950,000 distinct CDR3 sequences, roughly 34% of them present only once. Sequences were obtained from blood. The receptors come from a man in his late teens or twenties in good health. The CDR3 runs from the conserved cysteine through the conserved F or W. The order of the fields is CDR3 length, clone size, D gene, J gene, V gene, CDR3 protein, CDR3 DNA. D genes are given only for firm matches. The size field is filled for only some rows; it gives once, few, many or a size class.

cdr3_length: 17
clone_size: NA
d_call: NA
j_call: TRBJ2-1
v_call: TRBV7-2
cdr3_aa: CASSPRAGLETYNEQFF
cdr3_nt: TGTGCCAGCAGCCCCCGGGCAGGGCTAGAAACCTACAATGAGCAGTTCTTC

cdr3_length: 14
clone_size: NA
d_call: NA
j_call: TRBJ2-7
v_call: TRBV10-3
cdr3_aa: CAATDPGRPYEQYF
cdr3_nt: TGTGCCGCCACTGACCCGGGACGCCCCTACGAGCAGTACTTC

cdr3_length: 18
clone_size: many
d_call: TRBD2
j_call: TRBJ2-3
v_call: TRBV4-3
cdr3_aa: CASSQDASGGALADTQYF
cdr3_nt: TGCGCCAGCAGCCAAGATGCTAGCGGGGGGGCCCTCGCAGATACGCAGTATTTT

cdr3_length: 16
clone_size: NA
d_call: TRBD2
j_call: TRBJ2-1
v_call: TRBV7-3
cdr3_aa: CASSKRAGGQYNEQFF
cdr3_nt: TGTGCCAGCAGCAAAAGGGCGGGGGGCCAGTACAATGAGCAGTTCTTC

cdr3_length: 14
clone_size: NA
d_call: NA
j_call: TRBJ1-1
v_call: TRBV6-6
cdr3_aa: CASSLQASGTEAFF
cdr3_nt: TGTGCCAGCAGTTTACAGGCCTCGGGAACTGAAGCTTTCTTT

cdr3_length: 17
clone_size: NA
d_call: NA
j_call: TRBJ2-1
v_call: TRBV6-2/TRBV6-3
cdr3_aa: CAITAFSGHTARNEQFF
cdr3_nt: TGTGCCATTACGGCTTTCTCGGGACACACAGCGCGGAATGAGCAGTTCTTC

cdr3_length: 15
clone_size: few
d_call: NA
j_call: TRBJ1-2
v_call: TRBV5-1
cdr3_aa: CASSLDAGQGYGYTF
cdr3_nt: TGCGCCAGCAGCTTGGATGCAGGGCAAGGCTATGGCTACACCTTC

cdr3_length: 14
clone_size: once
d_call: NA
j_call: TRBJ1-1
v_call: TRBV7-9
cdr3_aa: CASSPGPLLTEAFF
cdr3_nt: TGTGCCAGCAGCCCGGGTCCCCTCCTCACTGAAGCTTTCTTT

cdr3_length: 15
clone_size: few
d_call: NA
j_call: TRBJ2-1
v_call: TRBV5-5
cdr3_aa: CASSFMQGRNNEQFF
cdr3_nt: TGTGCCAGCAGCTTCATGCAGGGGAGGAACAATGAGCAGTTCTTC

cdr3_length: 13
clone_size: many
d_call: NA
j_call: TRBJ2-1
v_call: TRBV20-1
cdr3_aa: CSVTTGSYNEQFF
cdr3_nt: TGCAGTGTAACGACAGGCTCCTACAATGAGCAGTTCTTC

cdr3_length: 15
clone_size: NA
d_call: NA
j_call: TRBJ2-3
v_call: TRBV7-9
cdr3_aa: CASSLARRLTDTQYF
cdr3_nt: TGTGCCAGCAGCTTAGCTAGGAGACTCACAGATACGCAGTATTTT

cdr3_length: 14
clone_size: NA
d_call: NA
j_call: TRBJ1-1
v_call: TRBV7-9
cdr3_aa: CASSREVLSGEAFF
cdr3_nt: TGTGCCAGCAGCCGAGAAGTTCTCTCTGGGGAAGCTTTCTTT

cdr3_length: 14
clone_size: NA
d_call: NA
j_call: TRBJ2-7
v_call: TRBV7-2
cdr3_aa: CASSLGRGNYEQYF
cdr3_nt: TGTGCCAGCAGCTTGGGTAGGGGCAATTACGAGCAGTACTTC

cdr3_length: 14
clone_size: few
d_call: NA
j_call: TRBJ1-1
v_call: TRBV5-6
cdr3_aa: CASRTTTGPTEAFF
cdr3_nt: TGTGCCAGCAGGACGACGACGGGGCCCACTGAAGCTTTCTTT

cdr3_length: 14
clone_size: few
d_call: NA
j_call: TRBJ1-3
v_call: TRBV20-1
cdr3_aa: CSASSHRAGNTIYF
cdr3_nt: TGCAGTGCTTCATCCCACAGGGCTGGAAACACCATATATTTT

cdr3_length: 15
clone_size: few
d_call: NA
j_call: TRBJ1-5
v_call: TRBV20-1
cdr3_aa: CSASPPGGHETPQHF
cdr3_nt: TGCAGTGCTAGCCCGCCCGGGGGGCACGAAACGCCCCAGCATTTT

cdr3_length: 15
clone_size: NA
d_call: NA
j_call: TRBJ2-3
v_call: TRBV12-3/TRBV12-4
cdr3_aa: CASSMRGASTDVQYF
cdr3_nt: TGTGCCAGCAGCATGAGGGGTGCTAGCACAGATGTGCAGTATTTT

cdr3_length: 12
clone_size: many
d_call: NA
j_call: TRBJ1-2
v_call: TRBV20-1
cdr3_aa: CSASDGPGGYTF
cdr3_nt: TGCAGTGCTAGTGATGGCCCCGGGGGCTACACCTTC

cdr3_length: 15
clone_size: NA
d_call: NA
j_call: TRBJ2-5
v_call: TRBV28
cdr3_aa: CANSFGTGVWRTQYF
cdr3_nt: TGTGCCAACAGTTTCGGAACGGGGGTTTGGCGGACCCAGTACTTC

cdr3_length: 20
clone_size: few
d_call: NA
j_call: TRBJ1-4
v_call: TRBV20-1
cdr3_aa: CSATPHQFLSVQDQGEKLFF
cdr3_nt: TGCAGTGCTACTCCACATCAGTTTTTGAGCGTACAGGATCAGGGTGAAAAACTGTTTTTT

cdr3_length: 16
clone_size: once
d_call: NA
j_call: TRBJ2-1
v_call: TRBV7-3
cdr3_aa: CASSLGLRTQDNEQFF
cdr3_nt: TGTGCCAGCAGCTTAGGGTTAAGGACCCAAGACAATGAGCAGTTCTTC

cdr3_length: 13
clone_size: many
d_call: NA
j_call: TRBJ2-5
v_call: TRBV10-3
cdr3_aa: CAISERRGETQYF
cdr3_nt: TGTGCCATCAGTGAAAGGAGAGGCGAGACCCAGTACTTC

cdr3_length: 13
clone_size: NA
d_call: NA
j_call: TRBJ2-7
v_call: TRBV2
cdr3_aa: CASGRLLWYEQYF
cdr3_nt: TGTGCCAGCGGAAGACTCCTCTGGTACGAGCAGTACTTC

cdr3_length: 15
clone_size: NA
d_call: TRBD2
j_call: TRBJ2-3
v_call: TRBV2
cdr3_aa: CASRSGTSGGDTQYF
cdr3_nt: TGTGCCAGCAGATCCGGGACTAGCGGGGGGGATACGCAGTATTTT

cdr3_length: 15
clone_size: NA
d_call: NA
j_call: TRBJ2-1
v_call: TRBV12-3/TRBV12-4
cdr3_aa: CASTGEHRKYNEQFF
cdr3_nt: TGTGCCAGCACCGGGGAGCACCGAAAATACAATGAGCAGTTCTTC

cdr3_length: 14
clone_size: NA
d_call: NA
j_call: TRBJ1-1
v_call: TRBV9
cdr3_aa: CASSVGQVNTEAFF
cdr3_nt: TGTGCCAGCAGCGTAGGACAGGTGAACACTGAAGCTTTCTTT

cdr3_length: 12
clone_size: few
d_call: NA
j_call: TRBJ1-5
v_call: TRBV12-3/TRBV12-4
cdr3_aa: CASSLKNQPQHF
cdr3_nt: TGTGCCAGCAGTTTAAAGAATCAGCCCCAGCATTTT

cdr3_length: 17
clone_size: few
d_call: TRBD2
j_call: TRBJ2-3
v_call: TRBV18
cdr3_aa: CASSPNGGALVPDTQYF
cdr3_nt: TGTGCCAGCTCACCCAACGGGGGGGCATTGGTCCCAGATACGCAGTATTTT

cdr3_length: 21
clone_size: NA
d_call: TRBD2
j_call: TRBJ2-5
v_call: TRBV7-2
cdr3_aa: CASSLAGLAVTGGNRKETQYF
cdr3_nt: TGTGCCAGCAGCTTAGCGGGACTAGCGGTCACCGGGGGAAACAGGAAAGAGACCCAGTACTTC

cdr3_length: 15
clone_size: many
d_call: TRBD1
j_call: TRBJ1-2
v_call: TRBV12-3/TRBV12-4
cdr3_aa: CASSLTAGGVNGYTF
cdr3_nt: TGTGCCAGCAGTTTGACGGCAGGGGGGGTCAATGGCTACACCTTC

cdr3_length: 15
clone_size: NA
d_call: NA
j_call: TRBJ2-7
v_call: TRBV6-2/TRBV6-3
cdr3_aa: CASTHRLGDPHEQYF
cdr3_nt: TGTGCCAGCACCCATCGCCTGGGCGACCCCCACGAGCAGTACTTC

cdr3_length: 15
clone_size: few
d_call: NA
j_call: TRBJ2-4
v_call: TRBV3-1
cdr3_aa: CASSLNPGLWDEQYF
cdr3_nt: TGTGCCAGCAGCCTAAATCCGGGACTGTGGGATGAGCAGTACTTC

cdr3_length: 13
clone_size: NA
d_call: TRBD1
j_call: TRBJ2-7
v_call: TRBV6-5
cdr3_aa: CTSSSDRASEQYF
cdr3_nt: TGTACCAGCAGTTCAGACAGGGCTTCCGAGCAGTACTTC

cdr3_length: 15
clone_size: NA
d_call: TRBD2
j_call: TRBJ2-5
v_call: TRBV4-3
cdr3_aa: CASSQGVPKRGAQYF
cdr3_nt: TGCGCCAGCAGCCAAGGAGTACCGAAACGGGGGGCCCAGTACTTC

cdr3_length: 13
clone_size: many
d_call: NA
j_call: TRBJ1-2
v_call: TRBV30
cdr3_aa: CALTDSANYGYTF
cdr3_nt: TGTGCCTTGACCGACAGTGCTAACTATGGCTACACCTTC

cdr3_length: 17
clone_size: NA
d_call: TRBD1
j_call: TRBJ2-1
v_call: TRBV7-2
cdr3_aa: CASSPLPGTGSNNEQFF
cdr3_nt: TGTGCCAGCAGCCCCCTCCCCGGGACAGGGAGTAACAATGAGCAGTTCTTC

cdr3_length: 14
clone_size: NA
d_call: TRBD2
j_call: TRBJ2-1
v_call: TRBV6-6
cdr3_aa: CASNPGSSGNEQFF
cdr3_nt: TGTGCCAGCAACCCCGGCTCTAGCGGGAATGAGCAGTTCTTC

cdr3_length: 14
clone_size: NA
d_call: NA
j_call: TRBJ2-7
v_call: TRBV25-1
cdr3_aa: CARPPRPCSYEQYF
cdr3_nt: TGTGCCAGGCCACCCCGGCCCTGCTCCTACGAGCAGTACTTC

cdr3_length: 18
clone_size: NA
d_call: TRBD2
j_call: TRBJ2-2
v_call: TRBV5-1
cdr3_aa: CASSRTSRSLANAGELFF
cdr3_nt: TGCGCCAGCAGCCGGACTAGCCGATCGTTGGCGAACGCCGGGGAGCTGTTTTTT

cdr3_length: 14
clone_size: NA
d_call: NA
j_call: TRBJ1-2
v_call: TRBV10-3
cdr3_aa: CAANGGGLKDDYTF
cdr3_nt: TGTGCCGCAAATGGGGGTGGGTTGAAAGATGACTACACCTTC

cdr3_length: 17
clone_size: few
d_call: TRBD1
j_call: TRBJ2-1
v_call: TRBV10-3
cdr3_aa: CAIRESNRGPTYNEQFF
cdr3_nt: TGTGCCATCAGAGAATCGAACAGGGGCCCTACATACAATGAGCAGTTCTTC

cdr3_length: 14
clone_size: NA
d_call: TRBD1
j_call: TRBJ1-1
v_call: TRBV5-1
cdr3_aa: CASGREGADTEAFF
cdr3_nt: TGCGCCAGCGGAAGGGAGGGGGCCGACACTGAAGCTTTCTTT

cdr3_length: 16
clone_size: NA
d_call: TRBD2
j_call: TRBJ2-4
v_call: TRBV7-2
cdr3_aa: CASSLAGGPAKNIQYF
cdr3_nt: TGTGCCAGCAGTCTAGCGGGAGGGCCGGCCAAAAACATTCAGTACTTC

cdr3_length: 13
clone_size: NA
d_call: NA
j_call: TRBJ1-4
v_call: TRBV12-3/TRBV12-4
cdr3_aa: CASSLGDNEKLFF
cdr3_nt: TGTGCCAGCAGTTTAGGGGATAATGAAAAACTGTTTTTT

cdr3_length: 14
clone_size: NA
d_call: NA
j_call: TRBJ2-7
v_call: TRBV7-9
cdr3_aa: CASSLGEFSYEQYF
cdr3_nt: TGTGCCAGCAGCTTAGGAGAGTTCTCCTACGAGCAGTACTTC

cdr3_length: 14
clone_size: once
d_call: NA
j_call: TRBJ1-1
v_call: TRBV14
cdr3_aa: CASSHPKGNTEAFF
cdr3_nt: TGTGCCAGCAGCCACCCAAAGGGAAACACTGAAGCTTTCTTT

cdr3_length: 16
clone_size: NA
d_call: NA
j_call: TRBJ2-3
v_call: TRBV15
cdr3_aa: CATSSLGGIVTDTQYF
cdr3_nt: TGTGCCACCAGCAGTTTAGGGGGTATAGTCACAGATACGCAGTATTTT

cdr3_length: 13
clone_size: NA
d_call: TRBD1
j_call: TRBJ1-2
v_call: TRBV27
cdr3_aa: CASRFDRGRGYTF
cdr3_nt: TGTGCCAGCAGGTTCGACAGGGGGAGAGGCTACACCTTC

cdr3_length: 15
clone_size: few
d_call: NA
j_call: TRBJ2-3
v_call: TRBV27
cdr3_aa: CASRPGSGSTDTQYF
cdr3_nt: TGTGCCAGCAGGCCCGGCTCAGGGAGCACAGATACGCAGTATTTT

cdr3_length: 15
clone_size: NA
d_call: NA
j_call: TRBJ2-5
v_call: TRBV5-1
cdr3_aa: CASSLDPTGYGTQYF
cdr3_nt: TGCGCCAGCAGCTTGGATCCGACAGGCTACGGGACCCAGTACTTC

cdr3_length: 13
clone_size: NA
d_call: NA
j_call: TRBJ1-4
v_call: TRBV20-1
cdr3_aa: CSARDPRNEKLFF
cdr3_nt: TGCAGTGCTAGAGATCCGCGGAATGAAAAACTGTTTTTT

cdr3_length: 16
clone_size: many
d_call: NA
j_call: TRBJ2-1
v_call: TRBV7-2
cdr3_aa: CASIMGAESSYNEQFF
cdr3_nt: TGTGCCAGCATCATGGGGGCGGAAAGCTCCTACAATGAGCAGTTCTTC

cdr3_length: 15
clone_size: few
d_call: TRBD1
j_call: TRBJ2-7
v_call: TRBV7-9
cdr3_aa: CASSSDRALSYEQYF
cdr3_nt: TGTGCCAGCAGCTCGGACAGGGCCCTATCCTACGAGCAGTACTTC

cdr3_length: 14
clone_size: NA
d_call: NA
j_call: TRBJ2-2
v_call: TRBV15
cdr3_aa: CATTTGSHTGELFF
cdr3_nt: TGTGCCACCACGACAGGATCTCACACCGGGGAGCTGTTTTTT